These T cell receptor beta chains were read from a single sample in a study of blood T cell repertoires in COVID-19. Clones were sequenced by immunoSEQ multiplex PCR, and TCRdb holds only the in-frame ones, with some missing. The data hold roughly 200,000 clones, with approximately 90% observed a single time. Source material: PBMCs or T cells enriched from blood (not recorded which). These receptors came from a man aged 18-30 years with acute COVID-19. Both conserved end residues are part of each CDR3. A D gene is named only where the DNA matches it firmly. Expanded clones are given a class, and other clones once, few, many or no size at all.

TRBV4-1	TRBJ2-7	-	TRBD2	15	CASSQDWGGGYEQYF	TGCGCCAGCAGCCAAGATTGGGGGGGAGGGTACGAGCAGTACTTC
TRBV30	TRBJ1-5	-	-	13	CAWSVGGHQPQHF	TGTGCCTGGAGTGTGGGGGGGCATCAGCCCCAGCATTTT
TRBV11-3	TRBJ1-2	-	-	15	CASSLIGPGLYGYTF	TGTGCCAGCAGCTTAATCGGGCCGGGACTCTATGGCTACACCTTC
TRBV7-9	TRBJ1-5	-	-	14	CASSLDSQNQPQHF	TGTGCCAGCAGCTTAGATTCACAGAATCAGCCCCAGCATTTT
TRBV6-5	TRBJ1-1	-	TRBD1	16	CASSYSPGTGASEAFF	TGTGCCAGCAGTTACTCGCCCGGGACAGGGGCAAGTGAAGCTTTCTTT
TRBV2	TRBJ2-3	-	-	12	CASSAYTDTQYF	TGTGCCAGCAGTGCTTACACAGATACGCAGTATTTT
TRBV28	TRBJ2-1	once	TRBD1	18	CASTGTGLNQRSYNEQFF	TGTGCCAGCACGGGGACAGGGCTGAATCAGCGTTCCTACAATGAGCAGTTCTTC
TRBV28	TRBJ2-1	-	TRBD2	16	CASSLGTSGTYNEQFF	TGTGCCAGCAGTTTGGGGACTAGCGGGACCTACAATGAGCAGTTCTTC
TRBV28	TRBJ2-7	-	-	15	CASSSVGRNIYEQYF	TGTGCCAGCAGTTCCGTGGGGAGAAATATCTACGAGCAGTACTTC
TRBV6-5	TRBJ2-3	-	TRBD1	13	CASTKTGPDTQYF	TGTGCCAGCACCAAGACAGGGCCAGATACGCAGTATTTT
TRBV28	TRBJ2-3	-	-	15	CASSPGGGYTDTQYF	TGTGCCAGCAGCCCCGGCGGCGGGTACACAGATACGCAGTATTTT
TRBV6-5	TRBJ2-1	-	TRBD2	16	CASSYPTSGRGNEQFF	TGTGCCAGCAGTTACCCCACTAGCGGGAGAGGCAATGAGCAGTTCTTC
TRBV13	TRBJ2-1	-	TRBD2	16	CASSLASGASVNEQFF	TGTGCCAGCAGCTTAGCTAGCGGGGCGTCGGTGAATGAGCAGTTCTTC
TRBV5-1	TRBJ2-2	once	TRBD2	16	CASSLGDYPPTGELFF	TGCGCCAGCAGCTTGGGGGACTACCCGCCCACCGGGGAGCTGTTTTTT
TRBV5-1	TRBJ1-3	-	TRBD1	14	CASSSTGGEDTIYF	TGCGCCAGCAGCTCCACAGGGGGAGAAGACACCATATATTTT
TRBV7-2	TRBJ1-4	-	-	14	CASSDTATNEKLFF	TGTGCCAGCAGCGACACCGCAACTAATGAAAAACTGTTTTTT
TRBV30	TRBJ2-1	-	-	13	CAWQLTPYNEQFF	TGTGCCTGGCAGCTGACACCCTACAATGAGCAGTTCTTC
TRBV7-8	TRBJ2-5	once	-	16	CASSLARVVYQETQYF	TGTGCCAGCAGCTTAGCCCGGGTTGTGTACCAAGAGACCCAGTACTTC
TRBV27	TRBJ2-2	once	TRBD2	15	CASTPGGPNTGELFF	TGTGCCAGCACTCCGGGAGGGCCGAACACCGGGGAGCTGTTTTTT
TRBV13	TRBJ1-4	-	-	17	CASSLGSEVRGNEKLFF	TGTGCCAGCAGCTTAGGATCCGAGGTACGAGGGAATGAAAAACTGTTTTTT
TRBV28	TRBJ2-4	-	-	18	CASSPDRIPLIGKNIQYF	TGTGCCAGCAGCCCCGACAGAATTCCCCTTATAGGCAAAAACATTCAGTACTTC
TRBV5-1	TRBJ2-7	-	-	14	CASSLEWGAYEQYF	TGCGCCAGCAGCTTGGAGTGGGGGGCCTACGAGCAGTACTTC
TRBV30	TRBJ2-5	-	TRBD1	13	CAWSDHRGETQYF	TGTGCCTGGAGTGACCACAGGGGGGAGACCCAGTACTTC
TRBV14	TRBJ2-1	-	TRBD2	15	CASSLAGGIGNEQFF	TGTGCCAGCAGCCTAGCGGGAGGGATCGGGAATGAGCAGTTCTTC
TRBV7-2	TRBJ2-7	once	-	12	CASSLSRYEQYF	TGTGCCAGCAGCTTATCCCGGTACGAGCAGTACTTC
TRBV9	TRBJ2-3	-	-	14	CASSPGAFTDTQYF	TGTGCCAGCAGCCCAGGGGCATTCACAGATACGCAGTATTTT
TRBV3-1/TRBV3-2	TRBJ2-1	-	TRBD2	14	CASSAGLVAGEQFF	TGTGCCAGCAGCGCGGGACTAGTTGCCGGTGAGCAGTTCTTC
TRBV30	TRBJ1-3	-	-	14	CAWDGQYSGNTIYF	TGTGCCTGGGACGGACAGTACTCTGGAAACACCATATATTTT
TRBV30	TRBJ1-3	-	-	16	CAWSENGAGTGNTIYF	TGTGCCTGGAGTGAAAATGGTGCAGGGACTGGAAACACCATATATTTT
TRBV11-3	TRBJ2-4	-	-	17	CASSLDGDTLAKNIQYF	TGTGCCAGCAGCTTAGACGGGGACACACTAGCCAAAAACATTCAGTACTTC
TRBV2	TRBJ2-6	-	-	15	CASTRSGSGANVLTF	TGTGCCAGCACCCGGTCGGGCTCTGGGGCCAACGTCCTGACTTTC
TRBV3-1/TRBV3-2	TRBJ2-4	-	-	13	CASSQEGGGLQYF	TGTGCCAGCAGCCAAGAGGGAGGGGGGCTTCAGTACTTC
TRBV28	TRBJ2-3	-	-	16	CASSLYSTHNTDTQYF	TGTGCCAGCAGTTTATACAGTACTCACAACACAGATACGCAGTATTTT